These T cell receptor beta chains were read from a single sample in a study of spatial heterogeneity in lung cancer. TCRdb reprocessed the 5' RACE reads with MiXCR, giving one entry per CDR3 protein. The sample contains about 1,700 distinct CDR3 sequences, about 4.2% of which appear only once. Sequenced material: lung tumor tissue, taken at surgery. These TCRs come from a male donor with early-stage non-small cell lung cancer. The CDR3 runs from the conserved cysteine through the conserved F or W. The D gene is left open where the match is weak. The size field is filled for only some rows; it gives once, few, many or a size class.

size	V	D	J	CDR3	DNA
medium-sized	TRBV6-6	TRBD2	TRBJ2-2	CASTQKGSGGIGELFF	TGTGCCAGCACCCAGAAGGGTAGCGGGGGGATCGGGGAGCTGTTTTTT
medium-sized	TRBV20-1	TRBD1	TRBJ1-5	CSAHPSRDRGVGNQPQHF	TGCAGTGCTCATCCATCCCGGGACAGGGGAGTCGGCAATCAGCCCCAGCATTTT
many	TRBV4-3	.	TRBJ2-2	CASSQDSYTGELFF	TGCGCCAGCAGCCAAGATTCTTACACCGGGGAGCTGTTTTTT
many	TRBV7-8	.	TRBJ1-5	CASSLLQLSNQPQHF	TGTGCCAGCAGCTTACTTCAACTTAGCAATCAGCCCCAGCATTTT
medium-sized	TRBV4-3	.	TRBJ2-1	CASSQDRYLEQFF	TGCGCCAGCAGCCAAGATCGGTACCTCGAGCAGTTCTTC
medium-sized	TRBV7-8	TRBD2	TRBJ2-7	CASSLEGLVYEQYF	TGTGCCAGCAGCTTAGAGGGACTAGTCTACGAGCAGTACTTC
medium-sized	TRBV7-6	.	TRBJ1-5	CASSLGRQENQPQHF	TGTGCCAGCAGCTTAGGCAGGCAGGAGAATCAGCCCCAGCATTTT
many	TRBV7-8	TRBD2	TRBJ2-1	CASSSGLDYNEQFF	TGTGCCAGCAGCTCGGGACTAGACTACAATGAGCAGTTCTTC
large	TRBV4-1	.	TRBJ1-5	CASSQDHSQPQHF	TGCGCCAGCAGCCAAGATCACAGCCAGCCCCAGCATTTT
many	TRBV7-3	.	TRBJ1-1	CASSSTGNTEAFF	TGTGCCAGCAGCTCGACAGGTAACACTGAAGCTTTCTTT
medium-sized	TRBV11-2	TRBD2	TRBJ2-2	CASQPGLAFTGELFF	TGTGCCAGCCAACCGGGACTAGCGTTCACCGGGGAGCTGTTTTTT
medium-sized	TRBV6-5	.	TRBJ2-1	CASRPLTSNEQFF	TGTGCCAGCAGGCCCCTGACTAGCAATGAGCAGTTCTTC
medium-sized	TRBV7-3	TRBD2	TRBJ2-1	CASSPSGSYNEQFF	TGTGCCAGCAGCCCTAGCGGCTCCTACAATGAGCAGTTCTTC
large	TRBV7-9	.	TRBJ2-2	CASSLKRINTGELFF	TGTGCCAGCAGCCTCAAAAGGATTAACACCGGGGAGCTGTTTTTT
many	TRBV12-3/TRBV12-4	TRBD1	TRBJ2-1	CASSHRDRVNEQFF	TGTGCCAGCAGCCATAGGGACAGGGTGAATGAGCAGTTCTTC
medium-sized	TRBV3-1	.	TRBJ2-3	CASSQDPGVDTDTQYF	TGTGCCAGCAGCCAAGATCCGGGGGTAGACACAGATACGCAGTATTTT
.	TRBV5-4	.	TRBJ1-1	CASSTRHNTEAFF	TGTGCCAGCAGCACTCGACATAACACTGAAGCTTTCTTT
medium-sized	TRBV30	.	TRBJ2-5	CAWSRRGETQYF	TGTGCCTGGAGTCGGAGGGGGGAGACCCAGTACTTC
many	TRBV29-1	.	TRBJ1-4	CSVTANEKLFF	TGCAGCGTGACAGCTAATGAAAAACTGTTTTTT
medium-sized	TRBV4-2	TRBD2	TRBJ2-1	CASSVQRRTSGRGEQFF	TGTGCCAGCAGCGTGCAGAGAAGAACTAGCGGGAGAGGGGAGCAGTTCTTC
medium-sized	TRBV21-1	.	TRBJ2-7	CASIPWGGQRYEQYF	TGTGCCAGCATTCCCTGGGGGGGACAACGGTACGAGCAGTACTTC
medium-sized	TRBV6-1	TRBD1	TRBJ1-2	CASSETGVSGYTF	TGTGCCAGCAGTGAAACAGGGGTCTCTGGCTACACCTTC
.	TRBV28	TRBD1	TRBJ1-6	CASSTPGQGDSPLHF	TGTGCCAGCAGTACACCGGGACAGGGTGATTCACCCCTCCACTTT
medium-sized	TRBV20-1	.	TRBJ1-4	CSAREGGKNEKLFF	TGCAGTGCTAGGGAGGGCGGAAAAAATGAAAAACTGTTTTTT
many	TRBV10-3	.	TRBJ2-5	CAISDSRGPKETQYF	TGTGCCATCAGTGACTCGCGGGGGCCAAAAGAGACCCAGTACTTC
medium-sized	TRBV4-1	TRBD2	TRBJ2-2	CASSQDWTSGRSGELFF	TGCGCCAGCAGCCAAGATTGGACTAGCGGGAGGAGCGGGGAGCTGTTTTTT
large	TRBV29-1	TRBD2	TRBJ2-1	CSVRLTSGGEQFF	TGCAGCGTTCGCCTGACTAGCGGGGGTGAGCAGTTCTTC
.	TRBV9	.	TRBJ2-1	CASSVATGGSQFF	TGTGCCAGCAGCGTAGCTACGGGCGGTAGCCAGTTCTTC
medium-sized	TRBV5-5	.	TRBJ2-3	CASSLDSSTQYF	TGTGCCAGCAGCTTGGATTCGAGTACGCAGTATTTT
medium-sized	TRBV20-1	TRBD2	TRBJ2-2	CSAGGFNTGELFF	TGCAGTGCCGGGGGGTTCAACACCGGGGAGCTGTTTTTT
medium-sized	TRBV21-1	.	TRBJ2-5	CASSKGDQETQYF	TGTGCCAGCAGCAAAGGGGATCAAGAGACCCAGTACTTC
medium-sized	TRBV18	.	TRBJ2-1	CASSPPLVNNEQFF	TGTGCCAGCTCACCACCTTTGGTAAATAATGAGCAGTTCTTC
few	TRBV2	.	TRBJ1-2	CASSATRGYTF	TGTGCCAGCAGTGCGACGAGAGGCTACACCTTC
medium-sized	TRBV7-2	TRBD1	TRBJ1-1	CASSFGTGVTEAFF	TGTGCCAGCAGCTTTGGGACAGGGGTAACTGAAGCTTTCTTT
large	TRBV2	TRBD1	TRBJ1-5	CASRATGVGPQHF	TGTGCCAGCAGAGCCACAGGGGTAGGGCCCCAGCATTTT
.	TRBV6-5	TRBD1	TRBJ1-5	CASSSGTAFMNSNQPQHF	TGTGCCAGCAGTTCCGGGACAGCCTTTATGAATAGCAATCAGCCCCAGCATTTT
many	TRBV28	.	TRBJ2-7	CASSPWTPPYEQYF	TGTGCCAGCAGTCCGTGGACACCTCCCTACGAGCAGTACTTC
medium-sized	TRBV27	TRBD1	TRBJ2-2	CASRPTSQGADTGELFF	TGTGCCAGCAGACCCACCTCTCAGGGGGCGGACACCGGGGAGCTGTTTTTT
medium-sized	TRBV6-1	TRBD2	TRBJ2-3	CASSAGVSGGTDTQYF	TGTGCCAGCAGTGCGGGCGTCAGCGGGGGGACAGATACGCAGTATTTT
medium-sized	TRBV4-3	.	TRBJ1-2	CASSQERRGARYGYTF	TGCGCCAGCAGCCAAGAACGACGGGGGGCTCGTTATGGCTACACCTTC
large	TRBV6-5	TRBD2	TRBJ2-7	CASSRLAGAEQYF	TGTGCCAGCAGCCGCCTTGCGGGAGCTGAGCAGTACTTC
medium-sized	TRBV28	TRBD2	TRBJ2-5	CASSLIAGGETQYF	TGTGCCAGCAGTTTAATAGCCGGGGGGGAGACCCAGTACTTC
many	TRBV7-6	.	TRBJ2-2	CASSLGRTGELFF	TGTGCCAGCAGCTTAGGTCGCACCGGGGAGCTGTTTTTT
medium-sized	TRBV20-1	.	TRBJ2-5	CSARDPSGANLETQYF	TGCAGTGCTAGAGATCCATCAGGGGCGAACTTAGAGACCCAGTACTTC
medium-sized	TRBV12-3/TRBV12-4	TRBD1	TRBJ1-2	CASSLTGGYGYTF	TGTGCCAGCAGTTTAACAGGGGGCTATGGCTACACCTTC
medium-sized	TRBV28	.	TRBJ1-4	CASQGGNEKLFF	TGTGCCAGCCAGGGAGGTAATGAAAAACTGTTTTTT